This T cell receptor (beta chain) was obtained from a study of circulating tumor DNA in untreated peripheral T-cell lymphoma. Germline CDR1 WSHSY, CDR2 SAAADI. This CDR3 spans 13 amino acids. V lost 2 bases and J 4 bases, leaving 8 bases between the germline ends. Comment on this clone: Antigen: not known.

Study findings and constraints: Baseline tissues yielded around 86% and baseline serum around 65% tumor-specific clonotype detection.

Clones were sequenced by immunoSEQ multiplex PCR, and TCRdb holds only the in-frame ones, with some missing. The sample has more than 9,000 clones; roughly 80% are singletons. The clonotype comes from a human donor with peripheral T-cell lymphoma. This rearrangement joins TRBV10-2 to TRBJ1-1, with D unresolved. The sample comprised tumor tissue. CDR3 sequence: CASSEGSGTEAFF. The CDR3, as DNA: TGCGCCAGCAGTGAGGGATCGGGCACTGAAGCTTTCTTT.